One and the same sample provided the 3 T cell receptor beta chains below, sequenced in a study of memory CD4+ T cells and cytomegalovirus serostatus. Sequencing used immunoSEQ multiplex PCR; TCRdb keeps in-frame clones, though not all of them. The profile shows around 60,000 clones, around 86% of them singletons. Single viable CD3+CD4+CD8-CD45RO+ cells were sorted as the memory CD4+ T cells. The sequencing input was memory CD4+ T cells from blood. The receptors were sampled from an adult in good health and CMV-seronegative.

The chain recombines TRBV7-2 with TRBJ2-3; a weak D match, TRBD2 (6 bases). CDR1 and CDR2 (germline): SGHTA, FQGNSA. V shed 8 bases and J shed 0 bases, with 12 bases lying between them. This CDR3 comprises 14 residues. The CDR3 reads CASEAGRSTDTQYF. CDR3 DNA sequence: TGTGCCAGCGAGGCGGGACGTAGCACAGATACGCAGTATTTT.

V gene TRBV5-8 combines with J gene TRBJ2-3; 8 nucleotides line up with TRBD1. The V gene end was trimmed by 2 bases and the J gene end by 0 bases; junction bases not matched to a gene: 2. CDR3 size: 15 residues. Germline CDR1 is SGHTS and CDR2 is YDEGEE. In nucleotides, the CDR3 is TGTGCCAGCAGCTTACAGGGGGGAAGCACAGATACGCAGTATTTT. Amino acid sequence: CASSLQGGSTDTQYF.

The chain uses TRBV19 and TRBJ1-5; no clear D. V lost 11 bases, J lost 1 base, and 18 bases lay in between. The CDR3 loop spans 15 amino acids. Germline V gene data show CDR1 as LNHDA and CDR2 as SQIVND (reference sequence). The CDR3 bases are TGTGCCTCCCAAGGTCGGGTTATGAGCAATCAGCCCCAGCATTTT. It yields the protein CASQGRVMSNQPQHF.